Detailed here is one TCR beta chain. After removal of 0 bases from V and 6 bases from J, the junction contained 8 bases not matched to a gene. Germline loops: CDR1 SGHRS, CDR2 YFSETQ. This CDR3 is built from 15 residues. The data stem from a study of blood T cell repertoires in COVID-19. Study details: Whether acute or convalescent, the COVID-19 samples came from the United States, Italy and Spain.

Produced via immunoSEQ multiplex PCR; TCRdb's table is partial and in-frame only. The sample includes 250,000 to 350,000 clones, roughly 90% of them seen just once. This clonotype was sampled from a woman aged 60 to 75 with acute or convalescent COVID-19. The sample taken for sequencing was peripheral blood. V gene TRBV5-1 combines with J gene TRBJ1-2; 7 bases map to TRBD1. CDR3 region: CASSLEPTGIDGYTF. CDR3 nucleotides: TGCGCCAGCAGCTTGGAGCCGACAGGGATTGATGGCTACACCTTC.